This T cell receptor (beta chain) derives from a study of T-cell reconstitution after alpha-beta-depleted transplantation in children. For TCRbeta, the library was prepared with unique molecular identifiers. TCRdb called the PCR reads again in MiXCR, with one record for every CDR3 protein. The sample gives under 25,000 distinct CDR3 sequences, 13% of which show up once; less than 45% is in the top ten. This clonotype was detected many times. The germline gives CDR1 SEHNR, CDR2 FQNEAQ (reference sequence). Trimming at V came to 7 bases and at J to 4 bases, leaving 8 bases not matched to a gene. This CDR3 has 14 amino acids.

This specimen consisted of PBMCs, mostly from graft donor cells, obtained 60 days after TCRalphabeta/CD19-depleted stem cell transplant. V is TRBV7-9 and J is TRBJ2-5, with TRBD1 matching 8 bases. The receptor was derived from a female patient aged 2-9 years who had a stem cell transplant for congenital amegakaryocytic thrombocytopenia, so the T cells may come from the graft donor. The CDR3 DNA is TGTGCCAGCACCAGGGGACAGGCCGGAGAGACCCAGTACTTC. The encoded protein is CASTRGQAGETQYF.